A single T cell receptor (beta chain) is shown here with its context. Repertoires were generated with immunoSEQ multiplex PCR, while TCRdb's copy carries only in-frame clones and drops some. The sample records around 160,000 clones, about 90% being singletons. The data derive from a study of T cell responses to AZD1222 COVID-19 vaccine. The V segment lost 3 bases and the J segment 2 bases; nucleotides outside the gene matches: 3. Germline V CDR1 and CDR2: SGDLS, YYNGEE. This CDR3 has 15 amino acids. The sequencing here drew on peripheral blood, taken on day 0 of AZD1222 vaccination. The chain joins TRBV9 to TRBJ2-1; 9 bases are shared with TRBD2. This receptor was taken from an adult in good health. DNA for the CDR3: TGTGCCAGCAGCGGGGGCGGGGGGGCCTACAATGAGCAGTTCTTC. This codes for CASSGGGGAYNEQFF.